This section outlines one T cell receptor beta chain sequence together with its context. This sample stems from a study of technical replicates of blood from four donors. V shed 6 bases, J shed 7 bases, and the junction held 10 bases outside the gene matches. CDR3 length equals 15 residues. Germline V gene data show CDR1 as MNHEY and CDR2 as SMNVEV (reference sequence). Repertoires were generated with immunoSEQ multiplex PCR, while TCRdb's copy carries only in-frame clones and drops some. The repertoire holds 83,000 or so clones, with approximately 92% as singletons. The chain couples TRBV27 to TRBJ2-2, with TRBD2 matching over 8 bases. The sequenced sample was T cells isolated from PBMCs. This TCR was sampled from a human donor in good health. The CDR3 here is CASRSGGFRGGELFF. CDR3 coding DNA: TGTGCCAGCAGAAGCGGGGGTTTTAGAGGCGGGGAGCTGTTTTTT.